The 14 T cell receptor beta chains in this list originate from one sample, sequenced in a study of shared clonotypes between healthy human individuals. Only in-frame clones appear in the TCRdb table, and some are missing; sequencing was by immunoSEQ multiplex PCR. The sample yields 1.5 million to 2.5 million clones, about 95% seen once. CD8 cells regarded as naive lacked CD45RO, were positively chosen for CCR7, and omitted terminally differentiated effector memory CD45RA+ cells. Material: naive CD8+ T cells sorted from blood. These receptors were obtained from a man between 18 and 35 years old in good health.

A single count supports this clone. The V call is TRBV9, the J call TRBJ1-6, with D uncertain. The CDR3 consists of 15 residues. V shed 6 bases and J shed 4 bases, with 14 bases lying between them. Germline lookup yields CDR1 SGDLS and CDR2 YYNGEE. The CDR3 DNA reads TGTGCCAGCACCCTCGCTGGAGGGTATAATTCACCCCTCCACTTT. Translated: CASTLAGGYNSPLHF.

To note about this clone: The same CDR3 can be traced to other DNA sequences in this sample. The J gene is TRBJ1-2, the V gene TRBV4-3; D is uncertain. CDR3 size: 14 residues. The germline gives CDR1 LGHNA, CDR2 YSLEER. The V gene lost 1 base and the J gene lost 0 bases, with 6 bases spanning the gap. The CDR3 DNA reads as TGCGCCAGCAGCCAAGGGACGGCTAACTATGGCTACACCTTC. This translates into CASSQGTANYGYTF.

This chain connects TRBV12-5 to TRBJ1-5; 8 nucleotides agree with TRBD1. This CDR3 comprises 19 residues. Germline CDR1 reads LGHNT; CDR2 reads FRNRAP. The J segment lost 0 bases and the V segment lost 0 bases, leaving 10 bases of the junction unmatched. The CDR3 is CASGLVAGGRFYSNQPQHF. Written as DNA, the CDR3 is TGTGCTAGTGGTTTGGTAGCAGGGGGCCGATTTTATAGCAATCAGCCCCAGCATTTT.

The genes are TRBV6-5 and TRBJ2-7; 10 nucleotides agree with TRBD1. The V gene's germline CDR1 is MNHEY and CDR2 SVGAGI. The CDR3 covers 14 residues. Trimming cost V 6 bases and J 3 bases; bases outside gene matches: 5. CDR3 sequence: CASRVRDRGYEQYF. The CDR3 nucleotides read TGTGCCAGCAGAGTCCGGGACAGGGGCTACGAGCAGTACTTC.

This chain joins TRBV23-1 and TRBJ1-5; D not resolved. TRBV23-1 is annotated as an ORF whose role is uncertain. Deletions cut 6 bases from V and 4 bases from J, with 16 bases between. The CDR3 has 15 residues. The CDR3 DNA sequence: TGCGCCAGCAGCAAAAGTAGGGTTAGAAATCAGCCCCAGCATTTT. Translated, it gives CASSKSRVRNQPQHF.

The chain links TRBV4-1 to TRBJ2-3; D call uncertain. The germline CDR1 and CDR2 sequences are MGHRA and YSYEKL. The CDR3 extends over 18 amino acids. With 0 bases removed from V and 6 bases from J, the gap between germline ends came to 22 bases. This CDR3 is CASSQDPPGLELWDTQYF. CDR3 nucleotide sequence: TGCGCCAGCAGCCAAGATCCCCCCGGCTTGGAGTTATGGGATACGCAGTATTTT.

To note about this clone: Distinct nucleotide sequences in the sample also encode this CDR3. This chain connects TRBV5-6 to TRBJ2-3; TRBD2 matches 11 bases. This CDR3 has 16 amino acids. Per the germline V gene, CDR1 is SGHDT and CDR2 is YYEEEE. Trimming cost V 0 bases and J 2 bases; bases outside gene matches: 2. The CDR3 spells CASSLGGLADTDTQYF. The CDR3 coding sequence is TGTGCCAGCAGCTTGGGGGGACTAGCGGACACAGATACGCAGTATTTT. The whole variable domain, filled in from reference TRBV5-6 and TRBJ2-3, reads DAGVTQSPTHLIKTRGQQVTLRCSPKSGHDTVSWYQQALGQGPQFIFQYYEEEERQRGNFPDRFSGHQFPNYSSELNVNALLLGDSALYLCASSLGGLADTDTQYFGPGTRLTVL.

Concerning this clone itself: At one end, the junction sequence differs from germline, possibly due to a read error. The J gene is TRBJ1-1, the V gene TRBV28, with D unresolved. The CDR3 totals 11 residues. CDR1 and CDR2 from the germline V gene are MDHEN and SYDVKM. DNA of the CDR3: TGTGCCAGCAGCTTGGGCAGCCTAGAGATTTTT. Residues: CASSLGSLEIF.

This clone has a single count. The chain uses TRBV6-1 and TRBJ2-1; D remains unclear. This CDR3 is built from 15 residues. The germline CDR1 and CDR2 sequences are MNHNS and SASEGT. V gave up 3 bases and J gave up 0 bases, with 9 bases separating them. In DNA, the CDR3 is TGTGCCAGCAGTGATTTCTCCCCCTCCTACAATGAGCAGTTCTTC. Its translation: CASSDFSPSYNEQFF.

The rearrangement links TRBV11-2 to TRBJ2-5; D is perhaps TRBD1 (6 bases). V was shortened by 3 bases and J by 14 bases, with 13 bases between the two germline ends. There are 11 residues in the CDR3. Germline assignment: CDR1 SGHAT and CDR2 FQNNGV. The CDR3 nucleotides are TGTGCCAGCAGCTTCCTTTGGGACATCTACTTC. Protein product: CASSFLWDIYF.

In regard to this clone: Other nucleotide sequences from this sample produce the same CDR3. V and J are TRBV30 and TRBJ2-7, with 11 bases lining up with TRBD2. The CDR3 is 14 residues long. From germline, CDR1 is GTSNPN and CDR2 SVGIG (reference sequence). Germline trimming cut 0 bases from V and 5 bases from J; bases unmatched to any gene: 3. CDR3: CAWSVLAGGDEQYF. Written as DNA, the CDR3 is TGTGCCTGGAGTGTATTAGCGGGAGGGGACGAGCAGTACTTC.

This clone has a single count. The chain uses TRBV4-1 and TRBJ2-1, with TRBD1 as a possible D gene (6 bases). V gave up 2 bases and J gave up 0 bases, with 11 bases separating them. Germline V gives CDR1 MGHRA, CDR2 YSYEKL. The CDR3 sequence is 16 residues long. Written as DNA, the CDR3 is TGCGCCAGCAGCCAACAGCCGGACAGCTCCTACAATGAGCAGTTCTTC. It encodes CASSQQPDSSYNEQFF.

This chain joins TRBV11-1 and TRBJ1-1; the D gene is possibly TRBD1 (6 bases). V gave up 4 bases and J gave up 2 bases, with 11 bases separating them. Per germline, CDR1 SGHAT and CDR2 FQDESV (reference sequence). The CDR3 consists of 14 residues. CDR3 protein: CASSSGAINTEAFF. The CDR3 nucleotides read TGTGCCAGCAGCTCAGGGGCAATCAACACTGAAGCTTTCTTT.

V and J are TRBV29-1 and TRBJ2-6, with no clear D. Germline V CDR1 and CDR2: SQVTM, ANQGSEA. The V and J ends lost 3 bases and 0 bases respectively, with 3 bases between them. The CDR3 totals 13 residues. DNA of the CDR3: TGCAGCGTTGATAGCTCTGGGGCCAACGTCCTGACTTTC. Its protein is CSVDSSGANVLTF.